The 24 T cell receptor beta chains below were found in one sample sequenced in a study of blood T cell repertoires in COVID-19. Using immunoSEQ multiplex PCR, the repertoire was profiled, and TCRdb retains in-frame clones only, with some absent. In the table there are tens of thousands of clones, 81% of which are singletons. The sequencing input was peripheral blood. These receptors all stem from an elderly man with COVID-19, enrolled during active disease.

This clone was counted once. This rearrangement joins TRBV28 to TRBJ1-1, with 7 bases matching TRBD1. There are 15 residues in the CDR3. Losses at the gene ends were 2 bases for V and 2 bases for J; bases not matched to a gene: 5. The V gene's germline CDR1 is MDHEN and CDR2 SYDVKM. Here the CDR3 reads CASSLAGQFNTEAFF. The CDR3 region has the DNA TGTGCCAGCAGTTTAGCGGGACAGTTTAACACTGAAGCTTTCTTT.

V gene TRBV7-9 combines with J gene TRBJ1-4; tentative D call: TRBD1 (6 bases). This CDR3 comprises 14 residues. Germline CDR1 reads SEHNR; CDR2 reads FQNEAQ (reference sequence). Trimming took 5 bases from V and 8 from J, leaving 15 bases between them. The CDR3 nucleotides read TGTGCCAGCAGCATTAGGGGGTCGGACGAAAAACTGTTTTTT. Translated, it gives CASSIRGSDEKLFF.

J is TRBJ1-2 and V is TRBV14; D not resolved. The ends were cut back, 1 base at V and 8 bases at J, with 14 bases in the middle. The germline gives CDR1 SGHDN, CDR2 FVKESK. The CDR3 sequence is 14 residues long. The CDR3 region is CASSQVAGRRGYTF. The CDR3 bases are TGTGCCAGCAGCCAAGTTGCAGGTCGAAGGGGCTACACCTTC.

This CDR3 is CASSQLGSSYNEQFF. The DNA for the CDR3 is TGTGCCAGCAGCCAACTGGGGAGCTCCTACAATGAGCAGTTCTTC. V is TRBV14 and J is TRBJ2-1, with a weak D call TRBD2 (5 bases). This CDR3 is built from 15 residues. Germline V gene lookup returns CDR1 SGHDN and CDR2 FVKESK. Trimming pared 2 bases from V and 0 bases from J, leaving 8 bases between.

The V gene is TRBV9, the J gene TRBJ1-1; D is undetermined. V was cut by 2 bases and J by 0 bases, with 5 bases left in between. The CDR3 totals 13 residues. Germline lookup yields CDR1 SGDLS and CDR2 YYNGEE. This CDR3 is CASSVGMNTEAFF. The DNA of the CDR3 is TGTGCCAGCAGCGTCGGGATGAACACTGAAGCTTTCTTT.

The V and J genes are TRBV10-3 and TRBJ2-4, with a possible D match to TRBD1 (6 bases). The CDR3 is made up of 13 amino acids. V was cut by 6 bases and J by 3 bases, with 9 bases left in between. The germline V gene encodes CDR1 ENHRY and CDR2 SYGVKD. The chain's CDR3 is CAISIQGKNIQYF. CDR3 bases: TGTGCCATCAGCATACAGGGCAAAAACATTCAGTACTTC.

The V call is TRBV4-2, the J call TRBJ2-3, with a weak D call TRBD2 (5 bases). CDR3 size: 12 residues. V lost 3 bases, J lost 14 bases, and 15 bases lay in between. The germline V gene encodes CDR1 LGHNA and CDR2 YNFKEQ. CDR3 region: CASSQSGGAGYF. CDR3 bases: TGTGCCAGCAGCCAGAGCGGAGGCGCGGGGTATTTT.

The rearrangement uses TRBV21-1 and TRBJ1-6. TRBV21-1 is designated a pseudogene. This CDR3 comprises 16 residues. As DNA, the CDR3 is TGTGCCAGCGGACAACAAACGGGACTCGGTAATTCACCCCTCCACTTT. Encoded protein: CASGQQTGLGNSPLHF.

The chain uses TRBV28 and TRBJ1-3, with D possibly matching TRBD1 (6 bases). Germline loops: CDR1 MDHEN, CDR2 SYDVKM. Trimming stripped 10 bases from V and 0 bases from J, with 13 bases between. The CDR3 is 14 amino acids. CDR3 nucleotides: TGTGCCACCGGACAGCCTAACTCTGGAAACACCATATATTTT. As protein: CATGQPNSGNTIYF.

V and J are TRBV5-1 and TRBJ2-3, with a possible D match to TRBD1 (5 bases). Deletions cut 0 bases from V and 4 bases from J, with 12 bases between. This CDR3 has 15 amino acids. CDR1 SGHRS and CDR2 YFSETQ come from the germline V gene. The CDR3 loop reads CASSLAGQGPDTQYF. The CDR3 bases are TGCGCCAGCAGCTTGGCCGGGCAGGGCCCAGATACGCAGTATTTT.

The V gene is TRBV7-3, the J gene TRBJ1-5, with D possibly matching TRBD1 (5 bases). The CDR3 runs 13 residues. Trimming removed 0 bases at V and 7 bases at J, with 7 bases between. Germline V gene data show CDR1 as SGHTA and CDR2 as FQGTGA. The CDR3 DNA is TGTGCCAGCAGCTTAACAGGGGCCCAGCCCCAGCATTTT. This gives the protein CASSLTGAQPQHF.

CDR3 DNA: TGTGCCAGCAGCCAAGATTCAGGGGTTGGGGTGGAGACCCAGTACTTC. It encodes CASSQDSGVGVETQYF. The J gene is TRBJ2-5, the V gene TRBV4-2, with a weak D call TRBD1 (6 bases). The CDR3 totals 16 residues. The V gene's germline CDR1 is LGHNA and CDR2 YNFKEQ. Trimming took off 0 bases at V and 5 bases at J, with 16 bases between the two ends.

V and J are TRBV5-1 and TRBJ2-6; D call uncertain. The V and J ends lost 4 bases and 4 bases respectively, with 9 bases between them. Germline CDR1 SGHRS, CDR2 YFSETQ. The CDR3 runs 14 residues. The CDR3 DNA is TGCGCCAGCAGCCCACAGATAGGGGCCAACGTCCTGACTTTC. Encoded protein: CASSPQIGANVLTF.

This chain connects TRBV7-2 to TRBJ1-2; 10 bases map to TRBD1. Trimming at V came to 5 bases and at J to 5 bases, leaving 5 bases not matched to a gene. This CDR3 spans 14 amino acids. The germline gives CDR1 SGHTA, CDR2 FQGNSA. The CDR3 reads CASSAWTGGYGYTF. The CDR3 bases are TGTGCCAGCAGCGCATGGACAGGGGGTTATGGCTACACCTTC.

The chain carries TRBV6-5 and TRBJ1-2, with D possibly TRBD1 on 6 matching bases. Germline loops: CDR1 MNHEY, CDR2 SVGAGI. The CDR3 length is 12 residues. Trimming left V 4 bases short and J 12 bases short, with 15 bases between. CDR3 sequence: CASSSNSGGHTF. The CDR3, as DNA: TGTGCCAGCAGTTCCAACTCTGGGGGCCACACCTTC.

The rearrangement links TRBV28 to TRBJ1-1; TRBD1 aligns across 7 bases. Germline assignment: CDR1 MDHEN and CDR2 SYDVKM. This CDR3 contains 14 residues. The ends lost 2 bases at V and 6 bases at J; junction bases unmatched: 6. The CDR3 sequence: CASSLRSGGPEAFF. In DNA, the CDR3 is TGTGCCAGCAGTTTACGGTCAGGGGGGCCTGAAGCTTTCTTT. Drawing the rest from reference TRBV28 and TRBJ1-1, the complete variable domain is DVKVTQSSRYLVKRTGEKVFLECVQDMDHENMFWYRQDPGLGLRLIYFSYDVKMKEKGDIPEGYSVSREKKERFSLILESASTNQTSMYLCASSLRSGGPEAFFGQGTRLTVV.

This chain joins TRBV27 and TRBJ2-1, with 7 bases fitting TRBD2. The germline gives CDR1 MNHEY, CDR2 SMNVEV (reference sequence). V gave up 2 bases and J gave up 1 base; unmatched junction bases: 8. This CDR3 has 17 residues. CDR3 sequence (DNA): TGTGCCAGCAGTTTAACGTTGCGGGAGCGGTCCTACAATGAGCAGTTCTTC. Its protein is CASSLTLRERSYNEQFF.

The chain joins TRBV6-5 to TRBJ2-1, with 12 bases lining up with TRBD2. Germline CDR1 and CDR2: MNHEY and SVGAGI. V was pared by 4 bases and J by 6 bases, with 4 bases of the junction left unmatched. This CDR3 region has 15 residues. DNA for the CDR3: TGTGCCAGCAGTTTTTCTAGCGGGAGGGCCAATGAGCAGTTCTTC. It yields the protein CASSFSSGRANEQFF.

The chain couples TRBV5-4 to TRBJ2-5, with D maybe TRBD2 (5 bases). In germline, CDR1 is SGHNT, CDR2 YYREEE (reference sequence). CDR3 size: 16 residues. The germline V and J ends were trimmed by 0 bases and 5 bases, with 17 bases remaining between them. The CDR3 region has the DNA TGTGCCAGCAGCTTGGCCTTAGGCCGCCCGGGGGAGACCCAGTACTTC. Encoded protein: CASSLALGRPGETQYF. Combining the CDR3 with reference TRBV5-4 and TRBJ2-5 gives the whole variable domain ETGVTQSPTHLIKTRGQQVTLRCSSQSGHNTVSWYQQALGQGPQFIFQYYREEENGRGNFPPRFSGLQFPNYSSELNVNALELDDSALYLCASSLALGRPGETQYFGPGTRLLVL.

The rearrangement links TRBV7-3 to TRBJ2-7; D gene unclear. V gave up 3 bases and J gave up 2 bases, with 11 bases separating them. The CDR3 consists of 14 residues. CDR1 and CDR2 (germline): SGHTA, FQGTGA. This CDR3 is CASSFRPGAYEQYF. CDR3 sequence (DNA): TGTGCCAGCAGCTTTCGTCCGGGTGCCTACGAGCAGTACTTC. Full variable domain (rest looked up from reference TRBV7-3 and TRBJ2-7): GAGVSQTPSNKVTEKGKYVELRCDPISGHTALYWYRQSLGQGPEFLIYFQGTGAADDSGLPNDRFFAVRPEGSVSTLKIQRTERGDSAVYLCASSFRPGAYEQYFGPGTRLTVT.

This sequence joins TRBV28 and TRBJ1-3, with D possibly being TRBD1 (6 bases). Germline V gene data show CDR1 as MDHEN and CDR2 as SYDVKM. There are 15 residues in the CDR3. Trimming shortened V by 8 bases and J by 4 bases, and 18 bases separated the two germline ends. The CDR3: CASQGRGAAGNTIYF. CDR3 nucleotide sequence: TGTGCCAGCCAAGGGCGGGGGGCGGCCGGAAACACCATATATTTT.

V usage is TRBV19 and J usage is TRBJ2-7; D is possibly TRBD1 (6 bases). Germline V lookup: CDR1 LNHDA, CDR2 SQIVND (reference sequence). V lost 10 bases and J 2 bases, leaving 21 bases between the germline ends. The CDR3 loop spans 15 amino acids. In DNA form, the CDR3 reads TGTGCCACCCAGGGGAAGAAGAGCCTAACCTACGAGCAGTACTTC. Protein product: CATQGKKSLTYEQYF.

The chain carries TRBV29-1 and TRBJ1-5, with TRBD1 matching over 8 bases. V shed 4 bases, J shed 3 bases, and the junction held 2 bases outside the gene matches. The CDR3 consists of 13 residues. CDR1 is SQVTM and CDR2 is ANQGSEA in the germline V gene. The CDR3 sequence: CSVGTGYNQPQHF. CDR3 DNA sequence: TGCAGCGTTGGGACAGGGTACAATCAGCCCCAGCATTTT. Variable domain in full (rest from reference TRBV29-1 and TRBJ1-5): SAVISQKPSRDICQRGTSLTIQCQVDSQVTMMFWYRQQPGQSLTLIATANQGSEATYESGFVIDKFPISRPNLTFSTLTVSNMSPEDSSIYLCSVGTGYNQPQHFGDGTRLSIL.

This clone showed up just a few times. CDR3 coding DNA: TGTGCCAGCAGCTTAGTGGCCGACATGGATACGCAGTATTTT. Its protein is CASSLVADMDTQYF. The V gene is TRBV7-9, the J gene TRBJ2-3; the D is unclear. Trimming shortened V by 1 base and J by 6 bases, and 11 bases separated the two germline ends. This CDR3 comprises 14 residues. CDR1 and CDR2 (germline): SEHNR, FQNEAQ (reference sequence).